A single sample gave rise to the 20 T cell receptor beta chains below, sequenced in a study of monozygotic twins with inflammatory bowel disease. TCRdb processed the 5' RACE reads again and assigns one entry to each CDR3 protein, with no DNA. The sample has 110,000 to 150,000 distinct CDR3 sequences, and its top ten clones hold about 1.2%. Sequencing was carried out using blood. The origin of the receptors is a human donor with ulcerative colitis or Crohn's disease, or a healthy co-twin of an affected twin (not recorded which).

This chain connects TRBV6-5 to TRBJ1-6; TCRdb outputs TRBD1, but without DNA this stays unchecked. This CDR3 spans 14 amino acids. The germline V gene has CDR1 MNHEY and CDR2 SVGAGI. The CDR3 here is CASSYRGGNSPLHF.

The CDR3 reads CASSLDGLREQYF. This chain joins TRBV11-2 and TRBJ2-7. Germline assignment: CDR1 SGHAT and CDR2 FQNNGV. The CDR3 extends over 13 amino acids.

The chain carries TRBV12-3 or TRBV12-4 and TRBJ2-1; lacking DNA, the TRBD2 call made by TCRdb goes unchecked. This CDR3 is built from 16 residues. CDR3 amino acids: CASSPSRDSPYNEQFF.

The chain links TRBV7-2 to TRBJ2-7; the D call of TRBD1 rests on TCRdb alone, since no DNA is present to check it. Germline values: CDR1 SGHTA, CDR2 FQGNSA. The CDR3 has 11 residues. The chain's CDR3 is CASGGGAEQYF.

The chain is built from TRBV14 and TRBJ1-6; lacking DNA, the TRBD1 call made by TCRdb goes unchecked. The CDR3 sequence is 13 residues long. Germline-derived CDR1 and CDR2 are SGHDN and FVKESK. The CDR3 sequence: CASSRDRNSPLHF.

The V and J genes are TRBV19 and TRBJ2-7. This CDR3 has 13 amino acids. Germline CDR1 LNHDA, CDR2 SQIVND (reference sequence). Here the CDR3 reads CASSLGYRYEQYF.

The chain recombines TRBV11-1 with TRBJ1-1; TCRdb indicates TRBD1, and absent DNA this call remains unverified. This CDR3 contains 18 residues. Looked up from germline, CDR1 is SGHAT and CDR2 is FQDESV (reference sequence). The CDR3 loop reads CASTSLGAKNFMNTEAFF.

V gene TRBV7-6 combines with J gene TRBJ2-1; TCRdb's D gene call, TRBD2, goes unchecked for lack of DNA. The CDR3 runs to 13 residues. Germline V gene lookup returns CDR1 SGHVS and CDR2 FNYEAQ. The chain's CDR3 is CASKGLADNEQFF.

J is TRBJ2-1 and V is TRBV5-6; TCRdb picks TRBD2, but there is no DNA to check that call. CDR1 and CDR2 (germline): SGHDT, YYEEEE. This CDR3 is 15 amino acids long. CDR3 residues: CASSWTSGSKDEQFF.

The genes are TRBV24-1 and TRBJ2-1; the D call of TRBD2 rests on TCRdb alone, since no DNA is present to check it. The CDR3 contains 17 residues. Germline V gene sequence: CDR1 KGHDR, CDR2 SFDVKD. CDR3 amino acids: CATSDPPGSGIKNEQFF.

The chain recombines TRBV27 with TRBJ2-6; the TCRdb D gene call, TRBD1, has no DNA to confirm it. The CDR3 runs 18 residues. Germline V gene sequence: CDR1 MNHEY, CDR2 SMNVEV (reference sequence). The CDR3 sequence: CASSLSRDRASGANVLTF.

V is TRBV20-1 and J is TRBJ2-7; absent DNA, TCRdb's TRBD1 call cannot be checked. This CDR3 comprises 15 residues. Germline assignment: CDR1 DFQATT and CDR2 SNEGSKA (reference sequence). The CDR3 spells CSARNRPRSSYEQYF.

The chain couples TRBV12-3 or TRBV12-4 to TRBJ2-7; TCRdb gives TRBD1 as the D gene, but with no DNA this cannot be confirmed. The CDR3 extends over 16 amino acids. CDR3 sequence reads: CASSPRGAGATYEQYF.

J is TRBJ2-7 and V is TRBV7-2; TCRdb returns TRBD1, unconfirmable since there is no DNA. Germline CDR1 reads SGHTA; CDR2 reads FQGNSA. This CDR3 region has 15 residues. CDR3: CASSLATGGEYEQYF.

The chain couples TRBV5-1 to TRBJ2-7; the D call of TRBD2 rests on TCRdb alone, since no DNA is present to check it. The germline CDR1 and CDR2 sequences are SGHRS and YFSETQ. This CDR3 has 18 amino acids. The CDR3: CASSTGLAGSNIPYEQYF.

The V gene is TRBV4-1, the J gene TRBJ2-4; TCRdb selects TRBD2, and the lack of DNA leaves this call unchecked. The CDR3 is 19 amino acids. CDR1 and CDR2 from the germline V gene are MGHRA and YSYEKL. CDR3 protein: CASSQAGLAGGPGGNIQYF.

The chain recombines TRBV7-3 with TRBJ1-2; TCRdb calls TRBD1, which cannot be checked without DNA. CDR1 is SGHTA and CDR2 is FQGTGA in the germline V gene. CDR3 length equals 15 residues. CDR3 residues: CASSSSGVSGYGYTF.

The chain is built from TRBV7-9 and TRBJ1-1; absent DNA, TCRdb's TRBD1 call cannot be checked. The CDR3 has 12 amino acids. Per the germline V gene, CDR1 is SEHNR and CDR2 is FQNEAQ (reference sequence). CDR3: CASSRDPSEAFF.

This chain's CDR3 is CASSLLVLQETQYF. V usage is TRBV7-2 and J usage is TRBJ2-5; checking the TCRdb D call of TRBD1 is not possible without DNA. The CDR3 has 14 residues. Germline-derived CDR1 and CDR2 are SGHTA and FQGNSA.

The CDR3 loop is CASSLGSGVTEAFF. V is TRBV7-2 and J is TRBJ1-1; as DNA is missing, the TRBD1 call by TCRdb cannot be tested. CDR3 length: 14 amino acids. Per germline, CDR1 SGHTA and CDR2 FQGNSA.